A selection of T cell receptor beta chains follows, all from one sample in a study of blood T cell repertoires in COVID-19. Clones were sequenced by immunoSEQ multiplex PCR, and TCRdb holds only the in-frame ones, with some missing. The sample yields fewer than 100,000 clones, around 79% seen once. The sequencing sample was made of peripheral blood. The receptor source for this set is a human donor in a cohort sampled during active COVID-19. CDR3s include the opening cysteine and the closing phenylalanine or tryptophan. D genes are given only for firm matches. The size entry is marked missing in some rows and otherwise reads once, few, many or a size class.

D gene	clone size	V gene	J gene	CDR3 DNA	CDR3 protein
TRBD1	-	TRBV28	TRBJ2-2	TGTGCCAGCAGTTCCCGTCCGGGACAGGGTAACACCGGGGAGCTGTTTTTT	CASSSRPGQGNTGELFF
-	-	TRBV4-2	TRBJ1-6	TGTGCCAGCAGCATCACTACAGGTTCACCCCTCCACTTT	CASSITTGSPLHF
-	once	TRBV6-5	TRBJ1-5	TGTGCCAGCAGCCAGAGCAGGGATCAGCCCCAGCATTTT	CASSQSRDQPQHF
-	-	TRBV30	TRBJ1-1	TGTGCCTGGAGCCCCGGCAGGGGCACTGAAGCTTTCTTT	CAWSPGRGTEAFF
TRBD1	once	TRBV5-1	TRBJ2-7	TGCGCCAGCAGCTTGGTATCCAGGGGGTACGAGCAGTACTTC	CASSLVSRGYEQYF
TRBD1	-	TRBV30	TRBJ2-7	TGTGCCTGCAACAGGGGGTTTAACTCCTACGAGCAGTACTTC	CACNRGFNSYEQYF
TRBD2	once	TRBV4-2	TRBJ2-1	TGTGCCAGCAGCCAAGATCCGGCTTTAGCGGGAGGCCGAGGGGAGCAGTTCTTC	CASSQDPALAGGRGEQFF
-	-	TRBV5-1	TRBJ2-7	TGCGCCAGCAGAAACAGCCCAAGAGCCTACGAGCAGTACTTC	CASRNSPRAYEQYF
TRBD1	-	TRBV2	TRBJ1-5	TGTGCCAGCAGGATTACAACAGGGGGCGGTCAGCCCCAGCATTTT	CASRITTGGGQPQHF
-	once	TRBV12-5	TRBJ2-5	TGTGCTAGTGGTTTGTCCTACGGACAGATCGAGACCCAGTACTTC	CASGLSYGQIETQYF
TRBD1	-	TRBV9	TRBJ2-5	TGTGCCAGCAGCCTACAGGGGACGGGGCAAGAGACCCAGTACTTC	CASSLQGTGQETQYF
-	few	TRBV2	TRBJ2-5	TGTGCCAGCACCAAGGGAGTTCGACAGACCCAGTACTTC	CASTKGVRQTQYF
-	-	TRBV10-1	TRBJ2-1	TGCGCCAGCAGCATGAGCGGGTCCTACAATGAGCAGTTCTTC	CASSMSGSYNEQFF
-	-	TRBV19	TRBJ1-2	TGTGCCAGTAATGCGCGGTCGGGGAACTATGGCTACACCTTC	CASNARSGNYGYTF
TRBD1	-	TRBV11-1	TRBJ1-1	TGTGCCAGCAGCTTTGCGGACAGGGAAGCTTTCTTT	CASSFADREAFF
TRBD2	-	TRBV27	TRBJ2-7	TGTGCCAGCAGGGGAAAAGGACTAGTGGCCCACGAGCAGTACTTC	CASRGKGLVAHEQYF
TRBD2	-	TRBV2	TRBJ2-7	TGTGCCAGCAGTCGCGGACTAGCGGACTCCTACGAGCAGTACTTC	CASSRGLADSYEQYF
TRBD2	few	TRBV5-1	TRBJ2-7	TGCGCCAGCAGCGTTACCGGGACTAGCAGCTACGAGCAGTACTTC	CASSVTGTSSYEQYF
TRBD2	-	TRBV4-2	TRBJ2-5	TGTGCCAGCAGCCAGGCGCGAGGGAGGGTCGGGGAGACCCAGTACTTC	CASSQARGRVGETQYF
TRBD1	-	TRBV18	TRBJ2-7	TGTGCCAGCTCACCTCCGGGACAGAATTACGAGCAGTACTTC	CASSPPGQNYEQYF
-	-	TRBV30	TRBJ2-5	TGTGCCTGGAGGGCGGGTAAGAGGGAAGAGACCCAGTACTTC	CAWRAGKREETQYF
-	-	TRBV10-2	TRBJ2-1	TGCGCCAGCCAGCGTGGGGCCAGCGATGAGCAGTTCTTC	CASQRGASDEQFF
-	few	TRBV4-3	TRBJ1-2	TGCGCCAGCAGCCGCGGGGAGTTTAGCTACACCTTC	CASSRGEFSYTF
TRBD1	-	TRBV2	TRBJ2-1	TGTGCCAGCAACAGACAGGGGGCTCGTAATGAGCAGTTCTTC	CASNRQGARNEQFF
-	-	TRBV7-9	TRBJ1-3	TGTGCCAGCAGCCCTGGGGCGATTGCTGGAAACACCATATATTTT	CASSPGAIAGNTIYF
-	-	TRBV30	TRBJ1-6	TGTGCCTGGAGTGTCAGGGTTTGGGCACCCCTCCACTTT	CAWSVRVWAPLHF
-	few	TRBV15	TRBJ1-4	TGTGCCACCAGCAGAGTCACCCGGTATGAAAAACTGTTTTTT	CATSRVTRYEKLFF
TRBD2	-	TRBV9	TRBJ2-7	TGTGCCAGCAGCACCCGGAGTAGCGGGCGCGCGGAGCAGTACTTC	CASSTRSSGRAEQYF
-	-	TRBV6-1	TRBJ1-3	TGTGCCAGCAGTGAGGCGGGGGCCGGAAACACCATATATTTT	CASSEAGAGNTIYF
-	-	TRBV7-9	TRBJ2-1	TGTGCCAGCAGCGGCTGGTCAACCGATGAGCAGTTCTTC	CASSGWSTDEQFF
-	-	TRBV2	TRBJ1-2	TGTGCCAGCAGTGACAACAGGGCCAACTATGGCTACACCTTC	CASSDNRANYGYTF
-	-	TRBV4-2	TRBJ2-1	TGTGCCAGCAGCACTCTGGACGACGGACTGGGGAATGAGCAGTTCTTC	CASSTLDDGLGNEQFF
-	-	TRBV28	TRBJ2-7	TGTGCCAGCAGTTTATTACCGACTACCGAGCAGTACTTC	CASSLLPTTEQYF
-	-	TRBV6-2/TRBV6-3	TRBJ2-1	TGTGCCAGCAGCCTGATGGGGACTTCCTACAATGAGCAGTTCTTC	CASSLMGTSYNEQFF
-	-	TRBV3-1/TRBV3-2	TRBJ1-5	TGTGCCAGCAGCCAGGGCTTTTATAGCAATCAGCCCCAGCATTTT	CASSQGFYSNQPQHF
-	-	TRBV5-5	TRBJ2-2	TGTGCCAGCAGCTTGTCGGGGGGCGCGGTCGACACCGGGGAGCTGTTTTTT	CASSLSGGAVDTGELFF
-	-	TRBV9	TRBJ2-1	TGTGCCAGCAGCGTAGGTATTGGAGGGAGTTCGGATGAGCAGTTCTTC	CASSVGIGGSSDEQFF
-	-	TRBV5-1	TRBJ1-1	TGCGCCAGCAGCTCGCTGGGGGGGAGGGATGGTGAAGCTTTCTTT	CASSSLGGRDGEAFF
-	-	TRBV28	TRBJ1-6	TGTGCCAGCAACTGGGGGGAGGATTCACCCCTCCACTTT	CASNWGEDSPLHF
TRBD2	-	TRBV4-2	TRBJ2-3	TGTGCCAGCAGCCAAGTAGCGGGAGGGCCGGGGGATACGCAGTATTTT	CASSQVAGGPGDTQYF
-	-	TRBV21-1	TRBJ1-5	TGTGCCACCGGGGACAGGGTGAGGGGTCAGCCCCAGCATTTT	CATGDRVRGQPQHF
TRBD2	once	TRBV27	TRBJ2-1	TGTGCCAGCAGAAGAGCGGGAGAGGGGCTTAATGAGCAGTTCTTC	CASRRAGEGLNEQFF
TRBD2	once	TRBV19	TRBJ2-1	TGTGCCAGTAGTGTAACTAGCGGGATTTACAATGAGCAGTTCTTC	CASSVTSGIYNEQFF
-	-	TRBV19	TRBJ2-7	TGTGCCAGAAGCGAACGAAGGCAGGGCCACGAGCAGTACTTC	CARSERRQGHEQYF
TRBD2	many	TRBV19	TRBJ2-7	TGTGCCAGTAGGCCGACTAGCGGGAGGATGTACGAGCAGTACTTC	CASRPTSGRMYEQYF
TRBD1	-	TRBV6-5	TRBJ1-4	TGTGCCAGCAGCCCGGACAGGGACAATGAAAAACTGTTTTTT	CASSPDRDNEKLFF
TRBD1	-	TRBV27	TRBJ1-2	TGTGCCAGCAGCCCCAGGGGGCTGGGGTCAATGGGCTACACCTTC	CASSPRGLGSMGYTF
-	-	TRBV5-1	TRBJ2-1	TGCGCCAGCGGGGACCAAGGGGGACCCTACAATGAGCAGTTCTTC	CASGDQGGPYNEQFF
TRBD1	-	TRBV2	TRBJ1-2	TGTGCCAGCAGGACAGGGGAATACTATGGCTACACCTTC	CASRTGEYYGYTF
TRBD2	-	TRBV7-9	TRBJ2-1	TGTGCCAGCAGCGGCCCCAGGGGAGCGGGAGACAGCAATGAGCAGTTCTTC	CASSGPRGAGDSNEQFF
-	-	TRBV7-3	TRBJ2-3	TGTGCCAGCAGCTTAACGGGCCCAGGATCAGATACGCAGTATTTT	CASSLTGPGSDTQYF
-	-	TRBV23-1	TRBJ1-5	TGCGCCAGCAGTCCAAACAGGGACAATCAGCCCCAGCATTTT	CASSPNRDNQPQHF
TRBD2	-	TRBV4-3	TRBJ2-3	TGCGCCAGCAGCCAAGATGTGTGGGGACTAGCGGGGGTCACAGATACGCAGTATTTT	CASSQDVWGLAGVTDTQYF
-	-	TRBV7-8	TRBJ2-1	TGTGCCAGCACAGGTCCCCTCACCTACAATGAGCAGTTCTTC	CASTGPLTYNEQFF
-	-	TRBV7-8	TRBJ1-1	TGTGCCAGCAGCCGACAGGTCGTAGAGGGAGCTGAAGCTTTCTTT	CASSRQVVEGAEAFF